This record looks at one T cell receptor (beta chain) sequence and its context. Its matching antigen is unknown. The sample is drawn from a study of cytomegalovirus exposure and HLA in healthy donors. The V gene's germline CDR1 is WSHSY and CDR2 SAAADI. CDR3 length equals 13 residues. Trimming pared 8 bases from V and 6 bases from J, leaving 14 bases between. General study findings and limits: Productive status was seen about 87% or about 30% of the time for most TCR beta V segments in an earlier analysis.

PCR employed 60 Vbeta and 13 Jbeta primers. Here immunoSEQ multiplex PCR was the method, and the copy in TCRdb shows in-frame clones only, minus some. Of fewer than 35,000 clones in the sample, roughly 89% were seen once. The TCR originated in a boy aged 10-17 years in good health and CMV-seronegative. The sequencing sample was made of PBMCs. This chain joins TRBV10-2 and TRBJ1-3; no reliable D call. The CDR3 region has the DNA TGCGCCAGCCTATCGGGATTCGAAAACACCATATATTTT. It yields the protein CASLSGFENTIYF.